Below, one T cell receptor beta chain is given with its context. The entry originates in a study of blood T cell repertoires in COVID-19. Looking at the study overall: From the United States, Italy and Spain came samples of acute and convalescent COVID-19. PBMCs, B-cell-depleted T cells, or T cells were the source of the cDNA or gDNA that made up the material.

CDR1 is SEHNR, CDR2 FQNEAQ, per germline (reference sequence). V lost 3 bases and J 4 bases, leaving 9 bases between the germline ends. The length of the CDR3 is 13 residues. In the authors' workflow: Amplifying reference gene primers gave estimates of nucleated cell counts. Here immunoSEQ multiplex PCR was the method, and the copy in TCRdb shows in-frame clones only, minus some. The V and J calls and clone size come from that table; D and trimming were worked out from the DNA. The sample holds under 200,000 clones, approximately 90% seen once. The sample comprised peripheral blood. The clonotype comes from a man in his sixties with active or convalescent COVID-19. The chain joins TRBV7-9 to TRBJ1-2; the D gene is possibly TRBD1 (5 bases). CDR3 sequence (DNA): TGTGCCAGCAGCTTGGGGGGTAGCTATGGCTACACCTTC. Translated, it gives CASSLGGSYGYTF.